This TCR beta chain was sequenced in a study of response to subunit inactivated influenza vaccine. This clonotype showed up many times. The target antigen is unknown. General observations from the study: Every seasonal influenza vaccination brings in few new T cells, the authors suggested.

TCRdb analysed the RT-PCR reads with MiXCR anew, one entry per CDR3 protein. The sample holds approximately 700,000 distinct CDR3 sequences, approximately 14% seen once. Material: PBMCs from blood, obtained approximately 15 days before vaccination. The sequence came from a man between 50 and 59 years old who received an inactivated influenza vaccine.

CDR3 sequence reads: CASSFLGTRRGTQYF. In DNA form, the CDR3 reads TGTGCCAGCAGCTTCCTCGGGACCCGACGGGGGACCCAGTACTTC. This sequence joins TRBV7-8 and TRBJ2-5; D assignment may be TRBD1 or TRBD2 (5 bases each). The CDR3 covers 15 residues. The V gene's germline CDR1 is SGHVS and CDR2 FQNEAQ. Trimming left V 3 bases short and J 7 bases short, with 18 bases between.